The 22 T cell receptor beta chains below all came from one sample that was sequenced in a study of early T cells in non-severe SARS-CoV-2 infection. TCRdb called the 5' RACE reads again in MiXCR, with one record for every CDR3 protein. Of some 120,000 distinct CDR3 sequences listed, under 15% are singletons. The sample consisted of whole blood. The receptors derive from an adult who was a healthcare worker with PCR-confirmed SARS-CoV-2 infection or an uninfected control (not recorded which).

This clonotype was picked up a small number of times. The chain is built from TRBV29-1 and TRBJ1-1; D not certain. The germline CDR1 and CDR2 sequences are SQVTM and ANQGSEA. The CDR3 sequence is 12 residues long. Deletions cut 3 bases from V and 0 bases from J, with 5 bases between. For the CDR3, the DNA is TGCAGCGTTGAGGGTCTGAACACTGAAGCTTTCTTT. The encoded protein is CSVEGLNTEAFF.

This clonotype came up a few times. V and J are TRBV2 and TRBJ2-4; possible D gene TRBD1, 5 bases. CDR1 is SNHLY, CDR2 FYNNEI, per germline. V was clipped by 0 bases and J by 5 bases, with 11 bases between them. CDR3 length equals 15 residues. The CDR3 DNA is TGTGCCAGCAGTGAAGCGGTTGGCAGGGAAAACATTCAGTACTTC. Translation: CASSEAVGRENIQYF.

This clonotype was detected only a few times. CDR3 protein: CASSPTGFNSPLHF. The CDR3 bases are TGTGCCAGCAGCCCGACAGGTTTTAATTCACCCCTCCACTTT. This rearrangement joins TRBV7-9 to TRBJ1-6; a weak D match, TRBD1 (6 bases). The CDR3 contains 14 residues. Germline-derived CDR1 and CDR2 are SEHNR and FQNEAQ (reference sequence). With 5 bases removed from V and 6 bases from J, the gap between germline ends came to 11 bases.

The gene calls are TRBV3-1 and TRBJ2-1; 15 nucleotides align to TRBD2. The junction had 2 bases not matched to a gene; V was cut back by 2 bases and J by 0 bases. This CDR3 has 18 amino acids. Germline-derived CDR1 and CDR2 are LGHDT and YNNKEL (reference sequence). The CDR3 spells CASSQRGLAGGSYNEQFF. The CDR3 region has the DNA TGTGCCAGCAGCCAAAGGGGACTAGCGGGGGGCTCCTACAATGAGCAGTTCTTC.

A few counts support this clonotype. The J gene is TRBJ2-3, the V gene TRBV9; D not certain. Germline CDR1 and CDR2: SGDLS and YYNGEE. Trimming pared 4 bases from V and 6 bases from J, leaving 15 bases between. The CDR3 contains 14 residues. In DNA, the CDR3 is TGTGCCAGCAGCCCGAGAGGTTCCCCCGATACGCAGTATTTT. Its translation is CASSPRGSPDTQYF.

The chain has TRBV9 and TRBJ2-2; TRBD2 aligns across 11 bases. Germline V gene sequence: CDR1 SGDLS, CDR2 YYNGEE. CDR3 size: 16 residues. The V segment lost 0 bases and the J segment 5 bases; nucleotides outside the gene matches: 3. CDR3 nucleotide sequence: TGTGCCAGCAGCGTAGCGCTAGCGGGGGGAACCGGGGAGCTGTTTTTT. This gives the protein CASSVALAGGTGELFF.

The chain uses TRBV9 and TRBJ1-3; D uncertain. V lost 0 bases and J lost 4, with 8 bases in between. In germline, CDR1 is SGDLS, CDR2 YYNGEE. The CDR3 spans 14 residues. Here the CDR3 DNA reads TGTGCCAGCAGCGTAGAGAGTTGGGGAAACACCATATATTTT. Amino acid sequence: CASSVESWGNTIYF.

V usage is TRBV29-1 and J usage is TRBJ2-3, with TRBD1 matching over 8 bases. Trimming at V came to 8 bases and at J to 2 bases, leaving 12 bases not matched to a gene. Looked up from germline, CDR1 is SQVTM and CDR2 is ANQGSEA. CDR3 size: 15 residues. CDR3 DNA sequence: TGCAGCACCTCCTCGGTGACAGGGGACACAGATACGCAGTATTTT. Translation: CSTSSVTGDTDTQYF.

The sample holds a few counts of this clonotype. The genes are TRBV5-4 and TRBJ2-1; TRBD1 agrees at 10 bases. Trimming took 0 bases from V and 8 from J; bases not matched to a gene: 5. Germline loops: CDR1 SGHNT, CDR2 YYREEE (reference sequence). The CDR3 extends over 15 amino acids. The CDR3 nucleotides are TGTGCCAGCAGCTTGGGGACAGGGGGTGTGTATGAGCAGTTCTTC. Its protein is CASSLGTGGVYEQFF. Looking up the rest from reference TRBV5-4 and TRBJ2-1 gives the full variable domain: ETGVTQSPTHLIKTRGQQVTLRCSSQSGHNTVSWYQQALGQGPQFIFQYYREEENGRGNFPPRFSGLQFPNYSSELNVNALELDDSALYLCASSLGTGGVYEQFFGPGTRLTVL.

The J gene is TRBJ1-1, the V gene TRBV20-1, with a weak D call TRBD1 (5 bases). This CDR3 is 15 amino acids long. The V end lost 3 bases, the J end lost 1 base, and 15 bases lay between the germline ends. The V gene's germline CDR1 is DFQATT and CDR2 SNEGSKA (reference sequence). The CDR3 region is CSASPRPGRNTEAFF. In DNA, the CDR3 is TGCAGTGCTAGTCCCCGGCCAGGGCGGAACACTGAAGCTTTCTTT.

The chain has TRBV3-1 and TRBJ2-5; either TRBD1 or TRBD2 may supply D (5 bases each). Germline values: CDR1 LGHDT, CDR2 YNNKEL (reference sequence). V lost 1 base to trimming and J lost 5 bases, with 14 bases between them. This CDR3 comprises 15 residues. For the CDR3, the DNA is TGTGCCAGCAGCCAAGCCCCCGGGACGGAGGAGACCCAGTACTTC. It translates to CASSQAPGTEETQYF.

This clonotype was detected a few times. The chain couples TRBV4-1 to TRBJ1-5; 8 positions agree with TRBD1. The V and J ends lost 1 base and 5 bases, in that order; junction bases with no gene match: 4. This CDR3 is 15 amino acids long. In germline, CDR1 is MGHRA, CDR2 YSYEKL. Here the CDR3 DNA reads TGCGCCAGCAGCCAAGTTCCGACAGGGGATCAGCCCCAGCATTTT. Its protein is CASSQVPTGDQPQHF.

This clonotype came up many times. The CDR3 DNA reads TGCAGTGCTACCCGGGACCTATACAATGAGCAGTTCTTC. Encoded protein: CSATRDLYNEQFF. This chain connects TRBV20-1 to TRBJ2-1; D may match TRBD1 or TRBD2 (5 bases each). Trimming took off 4 bases at V and 4 bases at J, with 11 bases between the two ends. CDR3 length: 13 residues. From germline, CDR1 is DFQATT and CDR2 SNEGSKA (reference sequence).

This clonotype was found many times. The V call is TRBV20-1, the J call TRBJ2-4; TRBD1 is a possible D gene (6 bases). Per the germline V gene, CDR1 is DFQATT and CDR2 is SNEGSKA (reference sequence). This CDR3 spans 14 amino acids. V was cut by 0 bases and J by 2 bases, with 8 bases left in between. The CDR3 coding sequence is TGCAGTGCTAGAGAGGGGGCCCCCAAAAACATTCAGTACTTC. Translation gives CSAREGAPKNIQYF.

CDR3 DNA sequence: TGTGCCAGTAGTATCAGGAAGGGTGGGGGCAATCAGCCCCAGCATTTT. Amino acids: CASSIRKGGGNQPQHF. This rearrangement joins TRBV19 to TRBJ1-5; no definite D call. Germline V gives CDR1 LNHDA, CDR2 SQIVND (reference sequence). This CDR3 region has 16 residues. The V and J ends lost 3 bases and 2 bases respectively, with 14 bases between them. The full variable domain, its missing parts supplied by reference TRBV19 and TRBJ1-5, is DGGITQSPKYLFRKEGQNVTLSCEQNLNHDAMYWYRQDPGQGLRLIYYSQIVNDFQKGDIAEGYSVSREKKESFPLTVTSAQKNPTAFYLCASSIRKGGGNQPQHFGDGTRLSIL.

This clonotype was detected many times. The CDR3 coding sequence is TGTGCCACCCTCGGGCCAGGCCGAGCTAACTATGGCTACACCTTC. This codes for CATLGPGRANYGYTF. The chain joins TRBV24-1 to TRBJ1-2; no clear D gene. The V gene lost 9 bases and the J gene lost 0 bases, with 16 bases spanning the gap. The CDR3 has 15 residues. CDR1 and CDR2 from the germline V gene are KGHDR and SFDVKD.

This clonotype was found a few times. CDR3 DNA sequence: TGCAGCGTTTCCAGGGCTAATGAGCAGTTCTTC. This codes for CSVSRANEQFF. The chain employs TRBV29-1 and TRBJ2-1; TRBD1 might be the D (5 bases). Trimming took 5 bases from V and 7 from J, leaving 9 bases between them. Germline V gene sequence: CDR1 SQVTM, CDR2 ANQGSEA. The CDR3 spans 11 residues.

This clonotype was seen a handful of times. This chain links TRBV7-9 with TRBJ1-5; D not certain. Germline V CDR1 and CDR2: SEHNR, FQNEAQ (reference sequence). V was pared by 5 bases and J by 5 bases, with 10 bases between. The CDR3 contains 13 residues. The DNA of the CDR3 is TGTGCCAGCAGCCAGGACCGCTATCAGCCCCAGCATTTT. Translating gives CASSQDRYQPQHF.

The chain links TRBV20-1 to TRBJ2-1, with 12 bases aligning to TRBD2. V gave up 3 bases and J gave up 7 bases; unmatched junction bases: 4. The CDR3 is made up of 14 amino acids. Germline CDR1 DFQATT, CDR2 SNEGSKA (reference sequence). The DNA for the CDR3 is TGCAGTGCTAGGCTAGCGGGGGGGCGGAATGAGCAGTTCTTC. Protein product: CSARLAGGRNEQFF.

V gene TRBV10-3 combines with J gene TRBJ1-3, with D maybe TRBD1 (6 bases). This CDR3 is 15 amino acids long. Trimming pared 5 bases from V and 4 bases from J, leaving 15 bases between. The germline V gene encodes CDR1 ENHRY and CDR2 SYGVKD. The CDR3 loop reads CAISPGQSAGNTIYF. The DNA of the CDR3 is TGTGCCATCAGTCCCGGACAGAGCGCCGGAAACACCATATATTTT.

This clonotype turned up a few times. V gene TRBV20-1 combines with J gene TRBJ2-3; tentative D call: TRBD2 (5 bases). Between the trimmed V and J ends, which lost 3 bases and 1 base, there was a span of 14 bases. The CDR3 has 15 amino acids. Germline CDR1 DFQATT, CDR2 SNEGSKA (reference sequence). CDR3 bases: TGCAGTGCTAGCGACTCAGCGGTCCGCACAGATACGCAGTATTTT. Translating gives CSASDSAVRTDTQYF.

This clonotype occurred a few times. This sequence joins TRBV3-1 and TRBJ2-2, with 8 positions matching TRBD1. Germline V gene sequence: CDR1 LGHDT, CDR2 YNNKEL (reference sequence). V shed 7 bases and J 4 bases; nucleotides not matched to a gene: 8. This CDR3 has 15 amino acids. Here the CDR3 reads CASNPGGAATGELFF. DNA for the CDR3: TGTGCCAGCAACCCAGGGGGCGCCGCCACCGGGGAGCTGTTTTTT.